This entry lists 9 T cell receptor beta chains sequenced from one sample in a study of shared clonotypes between healthy human individuals. Only in-frame clones appear in the TCRdb table, and some are missing; sequencing was by immunoSEQ multiplex PCR. The top ten clones hold 0.37% of a sample with 2 million to 2.5 million clones, approximately 90% of them seen once. Sample: naive CD4+ T cells from PBMCs. The subset is: CD45RA+ positively selected. The receptor set was obtained from a man aged 18 to 30 in good health. Some clones in this sample may be carry-over from other donors' samples.

The V and J genes are TRBV5-1 and TRBJ2-5, with TRBD1 as a possible D gene (6 bases). The CDR3 extends over 15 amino acids. V was pared by 7 bases and J by 5 bases, with 21 bases between. Germline values: CDR1 SGHRS, CDR2 YFSETQ. CDR3 in amino acids: CASRSPQGFDETQYF. Written as DNA, the CDR3 is TGCGCCAGCCGTTCCCCACAGGGATTTGACGAGACCCAGTACTTC.

The chain combines TRBV27 with TRBJ2-7; D call uncertain. Germline V gene sequence: CDR1 MNHEY, CDR2 SMNVEV (reference sequence). CDR3 size: 13 residues. Trimming took 6 bases from V and 9 from J, leaving 18 bases between them. The CDR3 protein is CASRPTGPKGQYF. In DNA, the CDR3 is TGTGCCAGCAGGCCGACGGGTCCTAAGGGGCAGTACTTC.

V gene TRBV5-6 combines with J gene TRBJ2-5; unclear D gene. CDR1 SGHDT and CDR2 YYEEEE come from the germline V gene. V was shortened by 0 bases and J by 4 bases, with 16 bases between the two germline ends. This CDR3 contains 16 residues. The CDR3, as DNA: TGTGCCAGCAGCTTGGTAATTGAAGCGATCGGAGAGACCCAGTACTTC. This sequence encodes CASSLVIEAIGETQYF.

Comment on this clone: Other DNA sequences in this specimen translate into the identical CDR3. The rearrangement joins TRBV18 to TRBJ2-5; 7 nucleotides match TRBD1. The V gene end was trimmed by 2 bases and the J gene end by 5 bases; junction bases not matched to a gene: 5. This CDR3 has 14 residues. CDR1 and CDR2 (germline): KGHSH, LQKENI. CDR3 coding DNA: TGTGCCAGCTCACCAGGGACAGTCCGGGAGACCCAGTACTTC. Translated, it gives CASSPGTVRETQYF.

Comments on this clone: This sample includes further DNA sequences coding for the same CDR3. The V gene is TRBV5-4, the J gene TRBJ2-5; D not resolved. Trimming removed 4 bases from V and 1 base from J, with 11 bases in between. The CDR3 has 14 residues. The germline V gene encodes CDR1 SGHNT and CDR2 YYREEE (reference sequence). The CDR3 region is CASSLPGPQETQYF. DNA for the CDR3: TGTGCCAGCAGCCTACCGGGCCCCCAAGAGACCCAGTACTTC. Looking up the rest from reference TRBV5-4 and TRBJ2-5 gives the full variable domain: ETGVTQSPTHLIKTRGQQVTLRCSSQSGHNTVSWYQQALGQGPQFIFQYYREEENGRGNFPPRFSGLQFPNYSSELNVNALELDDSALYLCASSLPGPQETQYFGPGTRLLVL.

The DNA for the CDR3 is TGTGCCAGCAGCTTAGGACAGGCCAAAGAGACCCAGTACTTC. Protein product: CASSLGQAKETQYF. The chain employs TRBV5-4 and TRBJ2-5; 7 bases are a match to TRBD1. The germline V gene has CDR1 SGHNT and CDR2 YYREEE (reference sequence). With 2 bases clipped from V and 3 bases from J, the junction kept 4 bases outside the gene matches. The CDR3 consists of 14 residues.

The chain has TRBV6-5 and TRBJ2-7, with D maybe TRBD1 (5 bases). V lost 0 bases, J lost 2 bases, and 11 bases lay in between. The CDR3 spans 15 residues. The germline gives CDR1 MNHEY, CDR2 SVGAGI. The CDR3 sequence: CASSYSSAGTYEQYF. The CDR3 DNA reads TGTGCCAGCAGTTACTCGTCGGCAGGGACCTACGAGCAGTACTTC.

The rearrangement joins TRBV7-9 to TRBJ2-7; D is unclear. V gave up 4 bases and J gave up 6 bases, with 7 bases separating them. This CDR3 is 11 amino acids long. Germline CDR1 and CDR2: SEHNR and FQNEAQ (reference sequence). The chain's CDR3 is CASSSESEQYF. In DNA, the CDR3 is TGTGCCAGCAGCTCCGAGTCCGAGCAGTACTTC. The full variable domain, in which reference TRBV7-9 and TRBJ2-7 provide the parts outside the CDR3, is DTGVSQNPRHKITKRGQNVTFRCDPISEHNRLYWYRQTLGQGPEFLTYFQNEAQLEKSRLLSDRFSAERPKGSFSTLEIQRTEQGDSAMYLCASSSESEQYFGPGTRLTVT.

The chain is built from TRBV19 and TRBJ1-3; possibly TRBD1 for D (5 bases). CDR3 length: 16 residues. Trimming left V 3 bases short and J 2 bases short, with 14 bases between. From germline, CDR1 is LNHDA and CDR2 SQIVND (reference sequence). CDR3: CASSMLQANTGNTIYF. CDR3 bases: TGTGCCAGTAGTATGCTACAGGCAAACACTGGAAACACCATATATTTT.